This entry describes one TCR beta chain. Its antigen is undetermined. With V trimmed by 0 bases and J by 8 bases, 5 bases remained unmatched. This CDR3 is 14 amino acids long. The germline CDR1 and CDR2 sequences are SGDLS and YYNGEE. This sample stems from a study of blood T cells in healthy people across ages. Study results and limitations: PBMC samples, being unsorted, prevented any conclusive comparison of naive and antigen-experienced cells. Aged donors had fewer naive CD4+ cells and lower diversity than long-lived donors. Strong correlation was found linking TCR beta diversity to naive T cell percentage.

Together with a sample-barcoded 5' primer, a J-beta primer mix was included in a second PCR lasting roughly 6 to 12 cycles. TCRdb re-called the 5' RACE reads through MiXCR, storing one row per CDR3 protein. The table lists fewer than 1 million distinct CDR3 sequences, around two fifths of them singletons, with approximately 19% in the top ten. This TCR derives from a man aged 55 to 70 in good health. The rearrangement joins TRBV9 to TRBJ2-1; 7 nucleotides align to TRBD2. The sequenced sample was blood. DNA for the CDR3: TGTGCCAGCAGCGTAGTGGGGGGGTGGGATGAGCAGTTCTTC. As protein: CASSVVGGWDEQFF.